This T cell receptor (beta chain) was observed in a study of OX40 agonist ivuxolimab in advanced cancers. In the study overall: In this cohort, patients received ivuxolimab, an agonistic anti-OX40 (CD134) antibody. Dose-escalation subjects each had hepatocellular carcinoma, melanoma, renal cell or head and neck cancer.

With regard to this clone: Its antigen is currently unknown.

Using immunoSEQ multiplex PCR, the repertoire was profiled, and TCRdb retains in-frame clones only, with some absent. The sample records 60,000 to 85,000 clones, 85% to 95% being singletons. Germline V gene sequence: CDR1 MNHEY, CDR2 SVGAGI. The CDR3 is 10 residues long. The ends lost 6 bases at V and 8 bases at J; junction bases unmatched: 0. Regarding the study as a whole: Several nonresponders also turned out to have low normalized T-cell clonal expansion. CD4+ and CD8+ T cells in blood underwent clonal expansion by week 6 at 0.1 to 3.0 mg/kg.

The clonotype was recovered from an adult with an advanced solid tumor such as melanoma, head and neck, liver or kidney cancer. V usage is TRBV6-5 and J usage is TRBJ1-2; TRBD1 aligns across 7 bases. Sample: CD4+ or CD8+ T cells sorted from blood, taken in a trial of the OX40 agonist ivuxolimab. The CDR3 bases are TGTGCCAGCAGGGGACAGGGCTACACCTTC. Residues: CASRGQGYTF.